These 8 T cell receptor beta chains share one sample of origin, sequenced in a study of T-cell memory formation after mild COVID-19. A single record per CDR3 protein comes from TCRdb applying MiXCR to the 5' RACE reads. The table records more than 350,000 distinct CDR3 sequences, about 16% of them present only once. Sequencing was done on a sample of PBMCs or a T cell subset sorted from them (not recorded which). These TCRs come from a man aged 18 to 35 who had mild COVID-19 (a few samples of this study predate the infection). Cell type and time point are not known.

This clonotype appeared a few times. The CDR3 DNA follows: TGTGCCAGCAGCTTCTTGACAGCTGAAGCTTTCTTT. Its translation is CASSFLTAEAFF. This chain connects TRBV7-9 to TRBJ1-1; possible D gene TRBD1, 5 bases. Germline V gives CDR1 SEHNR, CDR2 FQNEAQ (reference sequence). The CDR3 length is 12 residues. V was cut by 3 bases and J by 6 bases, with 8 bases left in between.

This clonotype came up a few times. The CDR3 loop reads CASSDTGVYTEAFF. Written as DNA, the CDR3 is TGTGCCAGCAGTGACACAGGGGTTTACACTGAAGCTTTCTTT. This chain joins TRBV25-1 and TRBJ1-1, with 7 bases fitting TRBD1. The germline gives CDR1 MGHDK, CDR2 SYGVNS. CDR3 length: 14 residues. V lost 3 bases and J lost 3; bases outside the gene matches: 4.

This clonotype showed up many times. The chain joins TRBV4-3 to TRBJ2-7; D is undetermined. CDR1 is LGHNA, CDR2 YSLEER, per germline. The CDR3 runs to 14 residues. The V and J ends lost 0 bases and 3 bases respectively, with 9 bases between them. The CDR3 protein is CASSQDLGYYEQYF. CDR3 coding DNA: TGCGCCAGCAGCCAAGATCTAGGGTACTACGAGCAGTACTTC.

The chain couples TRBV5-1 to TRBJ1-1, with unresolved D. The CDR3 totals 13 residues. Germline V gene sequence: CDR1 SGHRS, CDR2 YFSETQ. The V gene lost 6 bases and the J gene lost 1 base, with 10 bases spanning the gap. This chain's CDR3 is CASIFAPNTEAFF. For the CDR3, the DNA is TGCGCCAGCATCTTCGCTCCGAACACTGAAGCTTTCTTT. The full variable domain, in which reference TRBV5-1 and TRBJ1-1 provide the parts outside the CDR3, is KAGVTQTPRYLIKTRGQQVTLSCSPISGHRSVSWYQQTPGQGLQFLFEYFSETQRNKGNFPGRFSGRQFSNSRSEMNVSTLELGDSALYLCASIFAPNTEAFFGQGTRLTVV.

The gene calls are TRBV20-1 and TRBJ2-5; D ambiguous. This CDR3 is built from 13 residues. Looked up from germline, CDR1 is DFQATT and CDR2 is SNEGSKA (reference sequence). V was cut by 0 bases and J by 7 bases, with 12 bases left in between. This CDR3 reads CSARDRLPGTQYF. Written as DNA, the CDR3 is TGCAGTGCTAGAGATCGACTCCCAGGGACCCAGTACTTC.

The rearrangement uses TRBV7-2 and TRBJ2-4; TRBD2 is a possible D gene (6 bases). This CDR3 is 16 amino acids long. Trimming took off 1 base at V and 0 bases at J, with 10 bases between the two ends. Germline lookup yields CDR1 SGHTA and CDR2 FQGNSA. CDR3 loop: CASSLVGGEAKNIQYF. CDR3 nucleotides: TGTGCCAGCAGCTTAGTTGGCGGGGAAGCCAAAAACATTCAGTACTTC. Using reference TRBV7-2 and TRBJ2-4 for the parts outside the CDR3, the full variable domain is GAGVSQSPSNKVTEKGKDVELRCDPISGHTALYWYRQSLGQGLEFLIYFQGNSAPDKSGLPSDRFSAERTGGSVSTLTIQRTQQEDSAVYLCASSLVGGEAKNIQYFGAGTRLSVL.

The rearrangement uses TRBV5-1 and TRBJ1-4; possible D gene TRBD1, 5 bases. Trimming removed 4 bases from V and 0 bases from J, with 13 bases in between. Germline-derived CDR1 and CDR2 are SGHRS and YFSETQ. There are 16 residues in the CDR3. Here the CDR3 DNA reads TGCGCCAGCAGCCGGGGGGACTTAACAACTAATGAAAAACTGTTTTTT. Its translation: CASSRGDLTTNEKLFF.

The V gene is TRBV7-2, the J gene TRBJ2-3, with D possibly matching TRBD2 (5 bases). The V end was cut by 5 bases, the J end by 0 bases, with 15 bases between. The V gene's germline CDR1 is SGHTA and CDR2 FQGNSA. This CDR3 spans 16 amino acids. In DNA, the CDR3 is TGTGCCAGCAGCCCTATTGGCAGCGGCAGCACAGATACGCAGTATTTT. Its protein is CASSPIGSGSTDTQYF.